The table lists the clone carrying this TCR beta chain with a few counts. Germline V gene sequence: CDR1 SGHTA, CDR2 FQGNSA. CDR3 length: 16 amino acids. The V and J ends lost 5 bases and 5 bases, in that order; junction bases with no gene match: 14. The data belong to a study of T-cell memory formation after mild COVID-19. TCRdb reprocessed the 5' RACE reads via MiXCR and lists one record per CDR3 protein. Among roughly 100,000 distinct CDR3 sequences listed, over 15% were seen once. The receptor's source is an adult woman who had mild COVID-19 (a few samples of this study predate the infection). Cell type and time point are not known. Sequenced input: PBMCs or a T cell subset sorted from them (not recorded which). The chain recombines TRBV7-2 with TRBJ2-5; 7 bases are a match to TRBD1. CDR3 amino acids: CASSPTKGARWETQYF. CDR3 DNA sequence: TGTGCCAGCAGCCCCACGAAGGGGGCGCGTTGGGAGACCCAGTACTTC.